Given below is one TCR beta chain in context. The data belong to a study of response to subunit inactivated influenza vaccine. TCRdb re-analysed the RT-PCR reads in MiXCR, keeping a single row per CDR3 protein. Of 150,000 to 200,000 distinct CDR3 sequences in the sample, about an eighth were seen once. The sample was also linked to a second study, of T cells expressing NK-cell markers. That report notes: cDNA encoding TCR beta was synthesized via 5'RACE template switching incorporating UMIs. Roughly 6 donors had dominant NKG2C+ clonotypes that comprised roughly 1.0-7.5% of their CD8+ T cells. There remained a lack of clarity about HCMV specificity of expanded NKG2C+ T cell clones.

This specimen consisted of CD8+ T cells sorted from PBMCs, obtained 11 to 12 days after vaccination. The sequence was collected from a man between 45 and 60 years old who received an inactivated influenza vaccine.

The CDR3 bases are TGTGCCAGCAGTTACGGCGTGCAGCCCTACAATGAGCAGTTCTTC. Its protein product is CASSYGVQPYNEQFF. The genes are TRBV6-5 and TRBJ2-1; no definite D call. Trimming took off 2 bases at V and 2 bases at J, with 10 bases between the two ends. Germline CDR1 MNHEY, CDR2 SVGAGI. The CDR3 runs to 15 residues.